The clone carrying this T cell receptor (beta chain) was seen more than once but under ten times. The sample belongs to a study of T cells in Graves' hyperthyroidism and ophthalmopathy. Amplification targeted TCR beta CDR3 regions from RNA transcripts. HTBI primers were the set used in a first-round RT-PCR of the TCR CDR3. TCRdb called the multiplex PCR reads again in MiXCR, with one record for every CDR3 protein. The sample holds more than 500,000 distinct CDR3 sequences, 15% to 20% seen once. From germline, CDR1 is MDHEN and CDR2 SYDVKM. The trim removed 5 bases at V and 5 bases at J, leaving 7 bases unmatched. This CDR3 has 16 amino acids.

Sequences were obtained from blood. The V and J genes are TRBV28 and TRBJ2-2; 11 positions match TRBD2. The receptor comes from a woman aged 25-40 years with Graves' hyperthyroidism. In nucleotides, the CDR3 is TGTGCCAGCAGTATCAGACTAGCGGGACGTACCGGGGAGCTGTTTTTT. Amino acid sequence: CASSIRLAGRTGELFF.